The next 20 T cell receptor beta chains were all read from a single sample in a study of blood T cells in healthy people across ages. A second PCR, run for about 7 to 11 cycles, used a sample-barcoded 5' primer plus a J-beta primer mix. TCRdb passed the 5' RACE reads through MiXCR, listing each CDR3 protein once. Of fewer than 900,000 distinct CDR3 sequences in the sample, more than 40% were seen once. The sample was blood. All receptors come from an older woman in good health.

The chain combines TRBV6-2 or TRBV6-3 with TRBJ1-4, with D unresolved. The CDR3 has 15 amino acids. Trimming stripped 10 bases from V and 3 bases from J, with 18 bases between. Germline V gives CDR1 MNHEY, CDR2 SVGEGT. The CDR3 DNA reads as TGTGCCACCAGGTCGTGGGGTACCGCTAATGAAAAACTGTTTTTT. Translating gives CATRSWGTANEKLFF.

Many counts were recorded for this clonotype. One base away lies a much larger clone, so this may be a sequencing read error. The CDR3 region is CASSVGGDYNEQFF. The CDR3 coding sequence is TGTGCCAGCAGCGTAGGTGGGGATTACAATGAGCAGTTCTTC. The chain employs TRBV13 and TRBJ2-1; no clear D gene. The germline CDR1 and CDR2 sequences are PRHDT and FYEKMQ (reference sequence). CDR3 size: 14 residues.

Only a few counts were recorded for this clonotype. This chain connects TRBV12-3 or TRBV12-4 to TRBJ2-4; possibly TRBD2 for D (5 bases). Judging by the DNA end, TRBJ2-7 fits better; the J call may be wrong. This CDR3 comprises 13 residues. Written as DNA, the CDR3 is TGTGCCAGCAGTTTAGGCGGGCCCGACGAGCAGTACTTC. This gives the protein CASSLGGPDEQYF.

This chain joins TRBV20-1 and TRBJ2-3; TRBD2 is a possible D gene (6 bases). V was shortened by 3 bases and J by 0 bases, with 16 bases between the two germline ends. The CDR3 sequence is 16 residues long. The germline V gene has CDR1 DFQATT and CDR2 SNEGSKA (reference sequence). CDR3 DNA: TGCAGTGCTAGGGGAAGGAGGGAGTGGAGCACAGATACGCAGTATTTT. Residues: CSARGRREWSTDTQYF.

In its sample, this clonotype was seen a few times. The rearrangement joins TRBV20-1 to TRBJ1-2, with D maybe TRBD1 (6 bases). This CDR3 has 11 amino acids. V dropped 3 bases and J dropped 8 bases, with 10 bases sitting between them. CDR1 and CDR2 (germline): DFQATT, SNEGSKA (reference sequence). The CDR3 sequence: CSASQGRGYTF. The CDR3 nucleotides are TGCAGTGCTAGTCAGGGGAGAGGCTACACCTTC.

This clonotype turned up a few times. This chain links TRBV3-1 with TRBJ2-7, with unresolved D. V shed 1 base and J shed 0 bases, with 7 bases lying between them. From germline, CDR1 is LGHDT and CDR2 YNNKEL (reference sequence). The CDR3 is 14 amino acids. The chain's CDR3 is CASSQASASYEQYF. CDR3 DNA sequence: TGTGCCAGCAGCCAAGCGTCAGCCTCCTACGAGCAGTACTTC.

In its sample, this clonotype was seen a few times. The CDR3 sequence is CASSLYGNYEQYF. The CDR3 bases are TGTGCCAGCAGCTTATACGGGAACTACGAGCAGTACTTC. This chain connects TRBV7-2 to TRBJ2-7; possible D gene TRBD2, 5 bases. V lost 2 bases, J lost 3 bases, and 8 bases lay in between. Germline V lookup: CDR1 SGHTA, CDR2 FQGNSA. The CDR3 extends over 13 amino acids.

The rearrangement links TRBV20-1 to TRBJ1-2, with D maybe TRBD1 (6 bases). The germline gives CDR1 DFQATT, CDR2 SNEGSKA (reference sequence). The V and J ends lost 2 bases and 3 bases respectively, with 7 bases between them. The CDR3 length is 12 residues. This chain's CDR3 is CSARRGDYGYTF. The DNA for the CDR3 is TGCAGTGCTAGAAGGGGGGACTATGGCTACACCTTC.

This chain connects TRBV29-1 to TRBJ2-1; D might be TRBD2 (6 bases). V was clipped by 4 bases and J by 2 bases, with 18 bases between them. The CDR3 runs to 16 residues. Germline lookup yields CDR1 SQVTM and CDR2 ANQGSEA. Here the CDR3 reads CSVGGVAGRAYNEQFF. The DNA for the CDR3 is TGCAGCGTTGGTGGGGTAGCCGGGAGAGCCTACAATGAGCAGTTCTTC.

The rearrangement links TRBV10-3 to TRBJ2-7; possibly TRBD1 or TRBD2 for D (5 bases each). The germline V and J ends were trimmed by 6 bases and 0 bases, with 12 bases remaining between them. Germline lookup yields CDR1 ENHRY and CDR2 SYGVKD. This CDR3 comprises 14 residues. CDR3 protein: CAIRRDGSSYEQYF. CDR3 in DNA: TGTGCCATCAGACGGGACGGAAGCTCCTACGAGCAGTACTTC.

The CDR3 sequence is CASTYLNEQYF. CDR3 bases: TGTGCCAGCACGTACCTTAACGAGCAGTACTTC. The chain employs TRBV28 and TRBJ2-4; D unclear. The J call may be wrong; the DNA end is better matched by TRBJ2-7. CDR1 and CDR2 from the germline V gene are MDHEN and SYDVKM. The CDR3 spans 11 residues.

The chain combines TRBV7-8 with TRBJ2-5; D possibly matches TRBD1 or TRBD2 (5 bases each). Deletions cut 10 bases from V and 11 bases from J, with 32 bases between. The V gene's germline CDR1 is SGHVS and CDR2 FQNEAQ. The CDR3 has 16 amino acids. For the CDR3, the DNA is TGTGCCACCCGCCCCACAAGGGGAGATAGGGGCAATGAGCAGTACTTC. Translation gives CATRPTRGDRGNEQYF.

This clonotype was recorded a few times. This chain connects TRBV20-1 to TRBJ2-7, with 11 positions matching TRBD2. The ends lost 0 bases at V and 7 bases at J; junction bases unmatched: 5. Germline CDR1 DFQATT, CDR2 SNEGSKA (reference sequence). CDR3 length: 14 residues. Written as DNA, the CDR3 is TGCAGTGCTAGAGATAGCGGGAGGGCCCGGGAGCAGTACTTC. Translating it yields CSARDSGRAREQYF.

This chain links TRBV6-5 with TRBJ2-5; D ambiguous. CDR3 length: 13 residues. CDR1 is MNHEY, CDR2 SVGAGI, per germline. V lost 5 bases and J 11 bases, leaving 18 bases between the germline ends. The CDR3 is CASSRAKSDEQYF. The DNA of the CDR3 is TGTGCCAGCAGTCGGGCCAAGAGCGATGAGCAGTACTTC.

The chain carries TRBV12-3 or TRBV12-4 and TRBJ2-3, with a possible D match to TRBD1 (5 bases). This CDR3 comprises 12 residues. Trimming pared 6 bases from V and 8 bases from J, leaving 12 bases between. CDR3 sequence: CASRLTRGTQYF. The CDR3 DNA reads TGTGCCAGCAGATTAACAAGGGGTACGCAGTATTTT.

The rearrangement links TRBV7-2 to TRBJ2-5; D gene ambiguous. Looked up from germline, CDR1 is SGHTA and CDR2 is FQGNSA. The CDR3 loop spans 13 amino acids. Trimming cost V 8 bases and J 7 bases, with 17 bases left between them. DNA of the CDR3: TGTGCCAGCTCAAGCTCTAACGAAGCGACCCAGTACTTC. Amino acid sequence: CASSSSNEATQYF.

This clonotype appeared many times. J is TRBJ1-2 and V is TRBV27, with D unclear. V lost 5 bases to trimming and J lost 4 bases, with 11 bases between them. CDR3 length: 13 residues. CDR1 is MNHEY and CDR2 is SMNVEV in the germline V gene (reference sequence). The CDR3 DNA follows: TGTGCCAGCAGTCTCAGCGGTGGCTATGGCTACACCTTC. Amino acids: CASSLSGGYGYTF.

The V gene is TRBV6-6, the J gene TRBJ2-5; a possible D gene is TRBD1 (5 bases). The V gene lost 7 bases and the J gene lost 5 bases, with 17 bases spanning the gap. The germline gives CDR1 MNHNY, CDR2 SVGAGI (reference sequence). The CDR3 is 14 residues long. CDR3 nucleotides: TGTGCCAGCAAAAGGGGCGGAGACGGGGAGACCCAGTACTTC. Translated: CASKRGGDGETQYF.

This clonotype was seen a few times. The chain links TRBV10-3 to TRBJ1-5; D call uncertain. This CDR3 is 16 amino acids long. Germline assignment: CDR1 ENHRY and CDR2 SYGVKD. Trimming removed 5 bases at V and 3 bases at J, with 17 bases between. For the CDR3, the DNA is TGTGCCATCAGTCCTTCCCACCACCCTTTCAATCAGCCCCAGCATTTT. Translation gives CAISPSHHPFNQPQHF.

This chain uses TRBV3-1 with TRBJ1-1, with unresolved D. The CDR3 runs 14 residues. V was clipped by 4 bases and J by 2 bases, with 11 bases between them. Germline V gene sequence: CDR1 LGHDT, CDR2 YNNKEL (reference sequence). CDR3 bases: TGTGCCAGCAGCCGGAGTCACGGAAACACTGAAGCTTTCTTT. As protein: CASSRSHGNTEAFF.